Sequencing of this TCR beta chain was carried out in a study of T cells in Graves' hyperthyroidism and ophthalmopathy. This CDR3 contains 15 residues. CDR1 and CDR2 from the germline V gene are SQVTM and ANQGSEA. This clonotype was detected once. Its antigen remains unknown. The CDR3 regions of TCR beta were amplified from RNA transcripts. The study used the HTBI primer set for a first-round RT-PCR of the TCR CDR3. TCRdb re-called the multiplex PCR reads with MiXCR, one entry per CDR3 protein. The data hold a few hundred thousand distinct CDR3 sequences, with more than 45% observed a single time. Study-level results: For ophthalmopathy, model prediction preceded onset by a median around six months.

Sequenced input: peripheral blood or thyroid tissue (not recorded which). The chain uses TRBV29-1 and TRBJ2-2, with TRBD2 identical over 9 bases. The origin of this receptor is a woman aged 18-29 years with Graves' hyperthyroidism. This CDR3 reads CAGSVGTSNTGELFF. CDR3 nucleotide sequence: TGCGCCGGCAGTGTCGGGACTAGCAACACCGGGGAGCTGTTTTTT.